This TCR beta chain was recovered during a study of shared T cell receptors in the human thymus. Sequenced by immunoSEQ multiplex PCR; TCRdb stores in-frame clones only, minus some. Of approximately 730,000 clones listed, around 85% are singletons. Germline V gene sequence: CDR1 SGHDT, CDR2 YYEEEE. The CDR3 consists of 15 residues. Germline trimming cut 4 bases from V and 2 bases from J; bases unmatched to any gene: 5. This clone was detected once. These same records also appear under a second study, on human thymus T cells. That paper notes: The donors were infants in Finland with congenital heart defects, otherwise immunologically healthy. Thymic and blood repertoires appeared to show biased V and J gene usage.

Source material: thymocytes. The sequence was collected from a girl less than two years old with a congenital heart defect. The chain employs TRBV5-6 and TRBJ1-4; TRBD1 matches at 7 bases. Written as DNA, the CDR3 is TGTGCCAGCAGCCTGACAGGGCGCACTAATGAAAAACTGTTTTTT. It is translated as CASSLTGRTNEKLFF.